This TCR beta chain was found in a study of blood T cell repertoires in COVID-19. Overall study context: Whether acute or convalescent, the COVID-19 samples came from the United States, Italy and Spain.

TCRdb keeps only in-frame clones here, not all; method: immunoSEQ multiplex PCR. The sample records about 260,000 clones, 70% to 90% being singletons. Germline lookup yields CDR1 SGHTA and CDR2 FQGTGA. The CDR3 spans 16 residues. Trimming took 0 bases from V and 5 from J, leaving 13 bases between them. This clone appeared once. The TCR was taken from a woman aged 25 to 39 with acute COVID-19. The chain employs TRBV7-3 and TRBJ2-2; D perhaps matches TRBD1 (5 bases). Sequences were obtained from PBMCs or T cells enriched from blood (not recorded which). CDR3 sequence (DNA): TGTGCCAGCAGCTTAACAGGCAACTCAGGGACCGGGGAGCTGTTTTTT. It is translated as CASSLTGNSGTGELFF. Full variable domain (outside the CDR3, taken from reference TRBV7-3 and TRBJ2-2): GAGVSQTPSNKVTEKGKYVELRCDPISGHTALYWYRQSLGQGPEFLIYFQGTGAADDSGLPNDRFFAVRPEGSVSTLKIQRTERGDSAVYLCASSLTGNSGTGELFFGEGSRLTVL.